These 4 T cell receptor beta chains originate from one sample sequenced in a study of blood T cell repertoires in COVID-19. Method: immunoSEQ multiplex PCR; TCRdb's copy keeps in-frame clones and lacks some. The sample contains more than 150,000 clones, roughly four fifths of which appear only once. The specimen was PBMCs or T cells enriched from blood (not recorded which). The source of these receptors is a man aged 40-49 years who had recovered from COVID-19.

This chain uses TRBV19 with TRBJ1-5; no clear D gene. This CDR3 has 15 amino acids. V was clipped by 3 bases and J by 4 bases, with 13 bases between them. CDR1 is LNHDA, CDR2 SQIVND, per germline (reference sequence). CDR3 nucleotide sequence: TGTGCCAGTAGTATTATCCCTCCACAGAATCAGCCCCAGCATTTT. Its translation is CASSIIPPQNQPQHF.

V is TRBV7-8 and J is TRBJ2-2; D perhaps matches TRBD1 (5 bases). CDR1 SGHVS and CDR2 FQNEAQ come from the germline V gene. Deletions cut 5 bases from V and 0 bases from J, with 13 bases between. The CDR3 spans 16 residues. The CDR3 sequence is CASSPRQMPNTGELFF. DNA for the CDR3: TGTGCCAGCAGCCCCAGACAGATGCCGAACACCGGGGAGCTGTTTTTT.

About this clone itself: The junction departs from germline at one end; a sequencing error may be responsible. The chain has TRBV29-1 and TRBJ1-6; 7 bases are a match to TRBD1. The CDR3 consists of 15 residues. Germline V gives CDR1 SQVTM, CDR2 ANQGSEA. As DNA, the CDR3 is TGCAGCGTTCAAGAGACAGGGTCGTATAATTCACCCCTCCACTTT. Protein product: CSVQETGSYNSPLHF.

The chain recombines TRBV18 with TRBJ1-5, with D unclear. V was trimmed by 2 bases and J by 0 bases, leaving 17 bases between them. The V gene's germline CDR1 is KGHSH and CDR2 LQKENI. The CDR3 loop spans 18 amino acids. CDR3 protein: CASSPGRYGVNSNQPQHF. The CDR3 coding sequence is TGTGCCAGCTCACCAGGGAGGTACGGGGTAAATAGCAATCAGCCCCAGCATTTT.